This T cell receptor (beta chain) comes out of a study of cytomegalovirus exposure and HLA in healthy donors. Repertoires were generated with immunoSEQ multiplex PCR, while TCRdb's copy carries only in-frame clones and drops some. This sample has some 150,000 clones, with approximately 86% found just once. Note on this clone: The antigen is not known.

Notes on the study in general: Rarity characterized most TCR sequences, yet some public TCRs appeared in many donors.

This CDR3 is 12 amino acids long. Germline V CDR1 and CDR2: KGHSH, LQKENI. Between the trimmed V and J ends, which lost 6 bases and 5 bases, there was a span of 7 bases. Specimen: PBMCs. The V and J genes are TRBV18 and TRBJ2-2; D remains ambiguous. This receptor was obtained from a man between 18 and 35 years old in good health and CMV-seropositive. The CDR3 coding sequence is TGTGCCAGCTCGCCTCTAACCGGGGAGCTGTTTTTT. Its protein product is CASSPLTGELFF.